This TCR beta chain was found in a study of early stage breast cancer tumors. The wider study: ER+/PR+/HER2- status applied to about 80% of the 16 invasive breast tumors.

In regard to this clone: Its antigen is as yet unknown.

Study-wide results and limits: In most of the 16 patients, blood comparison separated tumor from normal breast. Commonly generated sequences made up most enriched TCRB sequences shared between patients.

The CDR3 is made up of 16 amino acids. V shed 6 bases and J 10 bases; nucleotides not matched to a gene: 15. Germline V gene sequence: CDR1 SGHAT, CDR2 FQNNGV. Blood replicates held 0.5 ug DNA, tumor or normal breast roughly 1.5 ug, two each. Some clones are missing from TCRdb's copy, which holds only in-frame ones; the method was immunoSEQ multiplex PCR. This sample carries under 14,000 clones, under 85% of them seen once, and the ten largest clones take around 14%. The source of this sequence is a person aged 65 to 79 with breast cancer. Material: breast tumor tissue. The genes are TRBV11-2 and TRBJ2-1, with 10 positions matching TRBD2. CDR3 in DNA: TGTGCCAGCAGGACCCTCATTAGCGGGAGGTACGGAGAGCAGTTCTTC. Translation gives CASRTLISGRYGEQFF.